This T cell receptor (beta chain) was sequenced during a study of Ad26.COV2.S vaccination and SARS-CoV-2 variants. Some clones are missing from TCRdb's copy, which holds only in-frame ones; the method was immunoSEQ multiplex PCR. The data contain some 480,000 clones, roughly 89% of them seen just once; the ten biggest clones take up roughly 13%. Trimming stripped 6 bases from V and 6 bases from J, with 18 bases between. The germline V gene has CDR1 SGDLS and CDR2 YYNGEE. The CDR3 spans 15 residues. The sample's treatment: roughly 20 received Ad26.COV2.S at low or high dose, single or two shots; about 5 received placebo; per-sample allocation not given. All samples were drawn on day 63, counting from the first vaccine or placebo injection. Participants' vaccine, an Ad26 vector, delivered Wuhan-strain SARS-CoV-2 spike. This clone came up many times.

The clonotype was recovered from a person between 18 and 60 years old who received the Ad26.COV2.S COVID-19 vaccine or a placebo. The specimen comprised peripheral blood, sampled in a trial of Ad26.COV2.S vaccine versus placebo. The rearrangement joins TRBV9 to TRBJ2-2; D is possibly TRBD2 (6 bases). The CDR3 sequence: CASNQGGGKAGELFF. In DNA, the CDR3 is TGTGCCAGCAACCAGGGAGGCGGGAAAGCCGGGGAGCTGTTTTTT.